A selection of T cell receptor beta chains follows, all from one sample in a study of T cells in localized non-small cell lung cancer. Profiling relied on immunoSEQ multiplex PCR, and the TCRdb table lists in-frame clones only, not all of them. The sample includes about 72,000 clones, around 85% of them seen just once. Here the sequenced sample was peripheral blood, taken before any cancer treatment. The receptors were sampled from a female donor at least 60 years old with stage I lung adenocarcinoma. CDR3s include the opening cysteine and the closing phenylalanine or tryptophan. The order of the fields is D gene, clone size, V gene, J gene, CDR3 protein, CDR3 DNA. A D gene is named only where the DNA matches it firmly. The size field is filled for only some rows; it gives once, few, many or a size class.

-	-	TRBV21-1	TRBJ1-5	CASSKGSYSNQPQHF	TGTGCCAGCAGCAAAGGCAGCTATAGCAATCAGCCCCAGCATTTT
-	-	TRBV4-2	TRBJ2-7	CASSQLQGRYEQYF	TGTGCCAGCAGCCAACTACAAGGCCGTTACGAGCAGTACTTC
-	-	TRBV27	TRBJ2-7	CASSLRRGRQEQYF	TGTGCCAGCAGTTTACGGAGGGGGCGCCAAGAGCAGTACTTC
-	-	TRBV7-9	TRBJ1-1	CASSLALGENTEAFF	TGTGCCAGCAGCTTAGCACTCGGGGAGAACACTGAAGCTTTCTTT
-	-	TRBV7-6	TRBJ1-6	CASSRGGYYNSPLHF	TGTGCCAGCAGCCGCGGGGGATACTATAATTCACCCCTCCACTTT
TRBD2	-	TRBV29-1	TRBJ2-1	CSVERKSGRVEQFF	TGCAGCGTTGAAAGGAAGAGCGGGAGAGTTGAGCAGTTCTTC
-	-	TRBV7-2	TRBJ1-6	CASSLEGRWGNDYNSPLHF	TGTGCCAGCAGCTTAGAGGGGCGTTGGGGGAACGACTATAATTCACCCCTCCACTTT
-	-	TRBV6-1	TRBJ2-3	CASGGKIGTDTQYF	TGTGCCAGCGGCGGCAAGATTGGCACAGATACGCAGTATTTT
TRBD2	medium-sized	TRBV4-3	TRBJ2-7	CASSQFLAGGLIYEQYF	TGCGCCAGCAGCCAATTCCTAGCGGGAGGGCTGATCTACGAGCAGTACTTC
TRBD1	-	TRBV7-9	TRBJ1-4	CASSFGQGRSEKLFF	TGTGCCAGCAGCTTTGGACAGGGAAGAAGTGAAAAACTGTTTTTT
-	-	TRBV4-1	TRBJ1-2	CASSQVVVFYGYTF	TGCGCCAGCAGCCAAGTGGTGGTCTTCTATGGCTACACCTTC
-	few	TRBV15	TRBJ1-3	CATSRGGGPAGNTIYF	TGTGCCACCAGCAGAGGCGGGGGGCCAGCGGGAAACACCATATATTTT
TRBD1	once	TRBV2	TRBJ1-1	CASSVGTGVWNTEAFF	TGTGCCAGCAGTGTTGGGACAGGGGTATGGAACACTGAAGCTTTCTTT
-	-	TRBV11-2	TRBJ2-7	CASSLDRVAYEQYF	TGTGCCAGCAGCTTAGACAGGGTGGCCTACGAGCAGTACTTC
TRBD2	-	TRBV4-3	TRBJ2-1	CASSQDLTSGSSSYNEQFF	TGCGCCAGCAGCCAAGATCTTACTAGCGGGTCGAGCTCCTACAATGAGCAGTTCTTC
-	-	TRBV19	TRBJ1-2	CASTIGSSYGYTF	TGTGCCAGTACCATAGGAAGTTCCTATGGCTACACCTTC
TRBD1	-	TRBV28	TRBJ1-2	CASSYGTGGYGYTF	TGTGCCAGCAGCTACGGGACAGGGGGCTATGGCTACACCTTC
-	-	TRBV2	TRBJ1-6	CASSERQQRDSPLHF	TGTGCCAGCAGTGAACGGCAACAAAGGGATTCACCCCTCCACTTT
-	-	TRBV7-2	TRBJ2-7	CASSGSDYEQYF	TGTGCCAGCAGCGGGAGTGACTACGAGCAGTACTTC
TRBD2	-	TRBV6-1	TRBJ2-1	CASSQLAGAGNEQFF	TGTGCCAGCAGCCAACTAGCGGGAGCAGGGAATGAGCAGTTCTTC
-	few	TRBV7-2	TRBJ2-3	CASSLGAGKMHTQYF	TGTGCCAGCAGCTTAGGAGCTGGGAAGATGCATACGCAGTATTTT
-	-	TRBV5-1	TRBJ2-2	CASSLMNGELFF	TGCGCCAGCAGCCTAATGAACGGGGAGCTGTTTTTT
-	-	TRBV18	TRBJ2-1	CASSPSTGHYNEQFF	TGTGCCAGCTCACCTTCGACAGGACACTACAATGAGCAGTTCTTC
-	-	TRBV5-1	TRBJ2-5	CASSLGVGEETQYF	TGCGCCAGCAGCTTGGGTGTCGGAGAAGAGACCCAGTACTTC
-	-	TRBV6-5	TRBJ2-7	CASSSTSTPYEQYF	TGTGCCAGCAGTTCCACTAGCACCCCCTACGAGCAGTACTTC
TRBD1	-	TRBV7-8	TRBJ1-2	CASSLLWGQGTAGYTF	TGTGCCAGCAGCTTACTGTGGGGACAGGGTACGGCAGGCTACACCTTC
-	-	TRBV15	TRBJ1-3	CATSAVAGAGRFSSGNTIYF	TGTGCCACCAGCGCCGTAGCTGGGGCAGGGAGGTTCTCCTCTGGAAACACCATATATTTT
-	-	TRBV7-3	TRBJ2-7	CASSPTRDGSYEQYF	TGTGCCAGCAGCCCAACCCGTGACGGTTCCTACGAGCAGTACTTC
-	-	TRBV19	TRBJ2-3	CASSTTGSTDTQYF	TGTGCCAGTAGTACGACAGGTTCGACAGATACGCAGTATTTT
TRBD2	-	TRBV5-1	TRBJ2-1	CASSFMAGVVNEQFF	TGCGCCAGCAGCTTTATGGCGGGAGTAGTAAATGAGCAGTTCTTC
-	-	TRBV15	TRBJ1-2	CATSREGAGVYGYTF	TGTGCCACCAGCAGAGAGGGTGCCGGGGTCTATGGCTACACCTTC
TRBD1	-	TRBV7-8	TRBJ2-6	CASTRHGTGGDWANVLTF	TGTGCCAGCACTCGACACGGGACAGGGGGCGACTGGGCCAACGTCCTGACTTTC
-	few	TRBV19	TRBJ1-5	CASSGSLNQPQHF	TGTGCCAGTAGCGGCAGCTTGAATCAGCCCCAGCATTTT
TRBD1	-	TRBV18	TRBJ2-2	CASSPGTGLIGELFF	TGTGCCAGCTCACCGGGGACAGGGTTGATCGGGGAGCTGTTTTTT
TRBD1	once	TRBV27	TRBJ1-2	CASRGPGQGAFNYGYTF	TGTGCCAGCAGGGGTCCGGGACAGGGGGCCTTTAACTATGGCTACACCTTC
TRBD1	-	TRBV28	TRBJ1-2	CASSGHRTGWDGYTF	TGTGCCAGCAGTGGCCATCGGACAGGGTGGGATGGCTACACCTTC
TRBD2	once	TRBV9	TRBJ2-1	CASSVASGRDNEQFF	TGTGCCAGCAGCGTGGCTAGCGGGAGGGACAATGAGCAGTTCTTC
-	-	TRBV4-1	TRBJ1-1	CASSQVGEAGAFF	TGCGCCAGCAGCCAAGTGGGAGAAGCTGGAGCTTTCTTT
-	-	TRBV2	TRBJ2-5	CASIGAETQYF	TGTGCCAGCATTGGAGCAGAGACCCAGTACTTC
-	-	TRBV6-4	TRBJ2-1	CASSEEVGGKYNEQFF	TGTGCCAGCAGTGAGGAGGTGGGCGGGAAGTACAATGAGCAGTTCTTC
-	-	TRBV6-1	TRBJ1-6	CASSEGFYNSPLHF	TGTGCCAGCAGTGAAGGGTTTTATAATTCACCCCTCCACTTT
-	-	TRBV6-1	TRBJ1-2	CASSDPGYGYTF	TGTGCCAGCAGTGACCCAGGGTATGGCTACACCTTC
-	-	TRBV7-2	TRBJ2-6	CAIDGGTGANVLTF	TGTGCCATTGATGGGGGGACTGGGGCCAACGTCCTGACTTTC
-	few	TRBV12-5	TRBJ2-3	CAYGPKSTHSTDTQYF	TGTGCCTATGGTCCCAAGTCTACCCATAGCACAGATACGCAGTATTTT
-	-	TRBV15	TRBJ2-7	CATSRHSAFLGEQYF	TGTGCCACCAGCAGACATAGCGCATTTTTAGGGGAGCAGTACTTC
TRBD1	-	TRBV7-2	TRBJ1-6	CASRIRTGTNSPLHF	TGTGCCAGCAGAATCCGGACAGGGACAAATTCACCCCTCCACTTT
-	-	TRBV11-2	TRBJ2-3	CASSGEQGMLTDTQYF	TGTGCCAGCAGCGGGGAACAGGGAATGTTGACAGATACGCAGTATTTT
TRBD1	-	TRBV7-9	TRBJ1-2	CASSLEEGAGGYTF	TGTGCCAGCAGCTTAGAGGAGGGGGCCGGTGGCTACACCTTC
TRBD2	-	TRBV11-3	TRBJ2-2	CASSLRLAGLTGELFF	TGTGCCAGCAGCCTCCGTCTAGCGGGGCTCACCGGGGAGCTGTTTTTT
TRBD2	-	TRBV29-1	TRBJ2-1	CSVDNSGGRGEQFF	TGCAGCGTTGATAATTCGGGAGGGAGGGGTGAGCAGTTCTTC
-	-	TRBV10-1	TRBJ2-2	CASSEGTPTGELFF	TGCGCCAGCAGTGAGGGGACACCCACCGGGGAGCTGTTTTTT